The source of this TCR beta chain is a study of T cells in Graves' hyperthyroidism and ophthalmopathy. Study conclusions and caveats: Expanded thyroid clonotypes (above 0.001) were mostly also found in blood.

The study left out patients who had uncontrolled infection, other autoimmune disease, pregnancy or lactation. The authors took PBMCs from 10 ml fresh peripheral blood. This clonotype was seen ten or more times. Its specificity is unknown. RNA transcripts provided the source from which TCR beta CDR3 regions were amplified. RT-PCR in the first round (using the HTBI primer set) targeted the TCR CDR3. TCRdb reanalysed the multiplex PCR reads using MiXCR and keeps one entry per CDR3 protein. The profile shows about 600,000 distinct CDR3 sequences, over 12% of them singletons. This CDR3 has 18 residues. V gave up 6 bases and J gave up 0 bases, with 23 bases separating them.

The genes are TRBV12-3 or TRBV12-4 and TRBJ1-1; weak D call: TRBD1 (5 bases). This sequence originates from a woman under 30 with Graves' ophthalmopathy. Sequencing used blood. CDR3 bases: TGTGCCAGCAGCCTCAAAGCGTCTTTGGCAGGGCTGAACACTGAAGCTTTCTTT. Amino acid sequence: CASSLKASLAGLNTEAFF.